The 21 T cell receptor beta chains below were found in one sample sequenced in a study of T-cell reconstitution after alpha-beta-depleted transplantation in children. Unique molecular identifiers were incorporated into the prepared TCRbeta library. TCRdb independently ran MiXCR on the PCR reads; one entry per CDR3 protein. This table has about 270,000 distinct CDR3 sequences, approximately 9.6% appearing once. This specimen consisted of PBMCs from the stem cell graft donor, obtained from the stem cell graft. Source of these receptors: a human donor who donated a stem cell graft to a child with SCID.

This clonotype appeared a few times. The chain couples TRBV18 to TRBJ2-3; D unclear. The V gene's germline CDR1 is KGHSH and CDR2 LQKENI. The CDR3 runs 12 residues. V lost 0 bases, J lost 4 bases, and 2 bases lay in between. CDR3 loop: CASSPPADTQYF. The CDR3 region has the DNA TGTGCCAGCTCACCACCCGCAGATACGCAGTATTTT.

Many counts were recorded for this clonotype. V is TRBV5-6 and J is TRBJ1-1; 9 bases map to TRBD1. The length of the CDR3 is 15 residues. The germline gives CDR1 SGHDT, CDR2 YYEEEE. Trimming at V came to 5 bases and at J to 0 bases, leaving 5 bases not matched to a gene. The CDR3 nucleotides are TGTGCCAGCAGATCCCGGGACAGGGTGAACACTGAAGCTTTCTTT. It is translated as CASRSRDRVNTEAFF.

Ten or more counts support this clonotype. The CDR3 here is CASSVVDVTDYGYTF. The CDR3 coding sequence is TGTGCCAGCAGCGTAGTTGATGTAACAGACTATGGCTACACCTTC. The gene calls are TRBV9 and TRBJ1-2; D gene unclear. V dropped 0 bases and J dropped 3 bases, with 12 bases sitting between them. The CDR3 runs 15 residues. Germline V gene lookup returns CDR1 SGDLS and CDR2 YYNGEE.

Only a few counts were recorded for this clonotype. This rearrangement joins TRBV5-1 to TRBJ2-1; D may be TRBD1 (7 bases). The V and J ends lost 5 bases and 6 bases respectively, with 18 bases between them. This CDR3 is built from 15 residues. The germline V gene has CDR1 SGHRS and CDR2 YFSETQ. DNA of the CDR3: TGCGCCAGCAGTCAGCAGGGGGGCAATGTCAATGAGCAGTTCTTC. Translation: CASSQQGGNVNEQFF.

This chain links TRBV7-9 with TRBJ2-7; D may match TRBD1 or TRBD2 (7 bases each). This CDR3 has 15 amino acids. V lost 7 bases, J lost 3 bases, and 19 bases lay in between. Germline V CDR1 and CDR2: SEHNR, FQNEAQ (reference sequence). The CDR3 protein is CASTLISGGDYEQYF. CDR3 coding DNA: TGTGCCAGCACCTTGATCTCAGGGGGGGACTACGAGCAGTACTTC.

The chain employs TRBV12-3 or TRBV12-4 and TRBJ1-2; no reliable D call. The length of the CDR3 is 17 residues. V shed 5 bases and J shed 8 bases, with 27 bases lying between them. DNA for the CDR3: TGTGCCAGCAGTCCCCGGACGCCTACCCAAGAATTCCCCGGCTACACCTTC. Its translation: CASSPRTPTQEFPGYTF.

The chain uses TRBV12-3 or TRBV12-4 and TRBJ2-5; 11 bases are a match to TRBD2. This CDR3 is built from 14 residues. J gave up 5 bases and V 3 bases, and 2 bases lay outside the gene matches. Here the CDR3 DNA reads TGTGCCAGCAGTTTTGCTAGCGGGGGGGAGACCCAGTACTTC. Amino acids: CASSFASGGETQYF.

This clonotype appeared a few times. In nucleotides, the CDR3 is TGTGCCAGCAGTGCCACAGGAGTACCGACCGGGGAGCTGTTTTTT. As protein: CASSATGVPTGELFF. V is TRBV2 and J is TRBJ2-2; tentatively, D is TRBD1 (5 bases). Germline V gene sequence: CDR1 SNHLY, CDR2 FYNNEI. The CDR3 consists of 15 residues. V lost 4 bases to trimming and J lost 5 bases, with 14 bases between them.

This sequence joins TRBV12-3 or TRBV12-4 and TRBJ1-4; D is perhaps TRBD1 (6 bases). V lost 5 bases, J lost 5 bases, and 15 bases lay in between. The CDR3 is 15 residues long. The CDR3 DNA reads TGTGCCAGCAGTGAGCCGGGACAAGAGAATGAAAAACTGTTTTTT. As protein: CASSEPGQENEKLFF.

This clonotype came up a few times. The chain uses TRBV12-3 or TRBV12-4 and TRBJ2-5, with 12 nucleotides matching TRBD2. The CDR3 sequence is 18 residues long. J lost 1 base, V lost 3 bases, and 9 bases had no gene match. The CDR3 region is CASSLSLAGGIGQETQYF. CDR3 coding DNA: TGTGCCAGCAGTTTGTCGCTAGCGGGGGGGATAGGCCAAGAGACCCAGTACTTC.

This clonotype was picked up many times. This chain joins TRBV6-1 and TRBJ2-5, with TRBD2 matching over 10 bases. Trimming cost V 6 bases and J 5 bases; bases outside gene matches: 6. This CDR3 is built from 14 residues. The germline V gene has CDR1 MNHNS and CDR2 SASEGT. The CDR3 region has the DNA TGTGCCAGCAGACCAAGCGGGGGGGCGGAGACCCAGTACTTC. Its translation is CASRPSGGAETQYF.

This clonotype has just a few counts. V and J are TRBV29-1 and TRBJ2-3; D is possibly TRBD1 or TRBD2 (5 bases each). The CDR3 has 15 amino acids. Germline CDR1 SQVTM, CDR2 ANQGSEA. Trimming cost V 6 bases and J 0 bases, with 16 bases left between them. The CDR3 is CSVRLGVGSTDTQYF. Written as DNA, the CDR3 is TGCAGCGTCCGATTGGGGGTTGGTAGCACAGATACGCAGTATTTT.

This clonotype was recorded a few times. V is TRBV12-3 or TRBV12-4 and J is TRBJ1-5; TRBD1 matches at 7 bases. This CDR3 region has 15 residues. V shed 5 bases, J shed 6 bases, and the junction held 10 bases outside the gene matches. The CDR3: CASSPRTGNFQPQHF. CDR3 in DNA: TGTGCCAGCAGTCCCCGGACAGGTAATTTTCAGCCCCAGCATTTT.

This clonotype was seen at least ten times. The V gene is TRBV12-3 or TRBV12-4, the J gene TRBJ2-1; 7 positions agree with TRBD1. V lost 6 bases, J lost 4 bases, and 6 bases stayed unmatched. CDR3 length: 14 amino acids. DNA of the CDR3: TGTGCCAGCAGGGCCGGGACAGAATACAATGAGCAGTTCTTC. Protein: CASRAGTEYNEQFF.

The table lists this clonotype with many counts. V usage is TRBV3-1 and J usage is TRBJ2-7; the D is unclear. Germline CDR1 LGHDT, CDR2 YNNKEL (reference sequence). The CDR3 has 16 residues. The germline V and J ends were trimmed by 0 bases and 4 bases, with 16 bases remaining between them. The CDR3 loop is CASSQDLALVSYEQYF. In DNA, the CDR3 is TGTGCCAGCAGCCAAGATCTGGCCCTGGTTTCGTACGAGCAGTACTTC.

The chain links TRBV20-1 to TRBJ2-3; D not resolved. Trimming pared 1 base from V and 0 bases from J, leaving 11 bases between. The CDR3 has 15 amino acids. The V gene's germline CDR1 is DFQATT and CDR2 SNEGSKA (reference sequence). CDR3 amino acids: CSARVSASSTDTQYF. The CDR3 region has the DNA TGCAGTGCTAGAGTTTCCGCGTCAAGCACAGATACGCAGTATTTT.

This clonotype came up many times. The chain joins TRBV4-2 to TRBJ1-2, with TRBD1 matching 7 bases. The germline V gene has CDR1 LGHNA and CDR2 YNFKEQ. V was clipped by 6 bases and J by 1 base; unmatched bases: 5. There are 14 residues in the CDR3. In nucleotides, the CDR3 is TGTGCCAGCAGACCAGGACAGGTTAACTATGGCTACACCTTC. Its protein is CASRPGQVNYGYTF.

There are many counts of this clonotype. The rearrangement links TRBV6-1 to TRBJ1-2; D is unclear. The CDR3 has 14 amino acids. Looked up from germline, CDR1 is MNHNS and CDR2 is SASEGT. V shed 1 base and J shed 2 bases, with 8 bases lying between them. The DNA of the CDR3 is TGTGCCAGCAGTGAAGTACAGCCCAACTATGGCTACACCTTC. It translates to CASSEVQPNYGYTF.

The rearrangement uses TRBV12-3 or TRBV12-4 and TRBJ1-2; 9 bases line up with TRBD1. CDR3 size: 14 residues. V lost 6 bases, J lost 8 bases, and 10 bases stayed unmatched. Here the CDR3 reads CASSSRTGVGGYTF. The CDR3 nucleotides read TGTGCCAGCAGCTCCCGGACAGGGGTCGGAGGCTACACCTTC.

This clonotype was counted only a few times. This rearrangement joins TRBV10-2 to TRBJ2-3; the D gene could be TRBD1 or TRBD2 (6 bases each). The length of the CDR3 is 16 residues. Trimming took 4 bases from V and 1 from J, leaving 15 bases between them. Germline V gene lookup returns CDR1 WSHSY and CDR2 SAAADI. In DNA form, the CDR3 reads TGCGCCAGCAGTGGGCCCCCGGGGGCCCGCACAGATACGCAGTATTTT. The encoded protein is CASSGPPGARTDTQYF.

This clonotype was recorded a few times. The gene calls are TRBV7-6 and TRBJ2-5; D is tentatively TRBD1 or TRBD2 (5 bases each). The CDR3 loop spans 18 amino acids. Trimming left V 3 bases short and J 0 bases short, with 20 bases between. The germline V gene encodes CDR1 SGHVS and CDR2 FNYEAQ. CDR3 bases: TGTGCCAGCAGCTTTCCCTCAGCAGGGAGCAAGTACCAAGAGACCCAGTACTTC. Amino acids: CASSFPSAGSKYQETQYF.